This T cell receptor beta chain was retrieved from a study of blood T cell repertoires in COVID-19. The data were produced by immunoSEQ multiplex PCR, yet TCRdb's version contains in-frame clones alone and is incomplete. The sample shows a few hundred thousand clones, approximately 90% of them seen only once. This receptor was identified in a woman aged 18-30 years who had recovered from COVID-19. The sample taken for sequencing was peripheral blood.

The CDR3 sequence is CASSPGTSVYNEQFF. CDR3 bases: TGTGCCAGCTCACCCGGGACTAGCGTATACAATGAGCAGTTCTTC. The J gene is TRBJ2-1, the V gene TRBV18, with 10 bases fitting TRBD2. The J segment lost 4 bases and the V segment lost 3 bases, leaving 3 bases of the junction unmatched. Germline CDR1 reads KGHSH; CDR2 reads LQKENI. The CDR3 contains 15 residues.